The 11 T cell receptor beta chains reported below all come from one sample, sequenced in a study of CD8 T cells in Susac syndrome (dated by TCRdb to about 2019). Libraries came from the immunoSEQ multiplex PCR assay. RNA was extracted using the RNeasy kit, and roughly 0.45 to 1 microgram was reverse transcribed with random hexamers. TCRdb ran its own pipeline on the public reads, namely fastp trimming at Q25 and MiXCR clone calling, and kept in-frame beta chains. Under each unique CDR3 protein, matching rows form one entry showing the most common genes and DNA. This sample holds 55,000 to 70,000 distinct CDR3 sequences; around 93% were observed only once. The top ten clones comprise 0.2% to 0.3% of the sample. Sample: CD8+ T cells from PBMCs. The receptor source for this set is a human donor in good health.

This clonotype appeared a few times. This chain links TRBV7-9 with TRBJ1-5; TRBD1 aligns across 9 bases. The CDR3 totals 17 residues. The ends lost 4 bases at V and 6 bases at J; junction bases unmatched: 13. Germline V gene data show CDR1 as SEHNR and CDR2 as FQNEAQ (reference sequence). The CDR3 loop is CASSSYEGTGIGQPQHF. CDR3 in DNA: TGTGCCAGCAGCTCATACGAAGGGACAGGGATCGGTCAGCCCCAGCATTTT.

The chain couples TRBV19 to TRBJ1-5, with D possibly TRBD1 on 6 matching bases. CDR1 LNHDA and CDR2 SQIVND come from the germline V gene (reference sequence). The CDR3 is 14 amino acids. V was pared by 7 bases and J by 2 bases, with 12 bases between. This CDR3 reads CASILGGGNQPQHF. CDR3 nucleotide sequence: TGTGCCAGTATCTTGGGGGGCGGCAATCAGCCCCAGCATTTT.

CDR3 amino acids: CASSYREGNTEAFF. CDR3 bases: TGTGCCAGCAGTTACCGCGAGGGGAACACTGAAGCTTTCTTT. The V gene is TRBV6-5, the J gene TRBJ1-1; D not resolved. Trimming shortened V by 2 bases and J by 1 base, and 8 bases separated the two germline ends. Germline lookup yields CDR1 MNHEY and CDR2 SVGAGI. The CDR3 runs to 14 residues.

This clonotype has a single count. The chain links TRBV28 to TRBJ2-5; tentative D call: TRBD1 (5 bases). V was cut by 5 bases and J by 2 bases, with 9 bases left in between. This CDR3 region has 13 residues. The germline gives CDR1 MDHEN, CDR2 SYDVKM. This chain's CDR3 is CASSPRTQETQYF. The CDR3 DNA follows: TGTGCCAGCAGTCCACGGACACAAGAGACCCAGTACTTC.

The chain links TRBV24-1 to TRBJ2-5; no firm D call. This CDR3 spans 13 amino acids. Trimming left V 4 bases short and J 1 base short, with 6 bases between. Germline-derived CDR1 and CDR2 are KGHDR and SFDVKD. The CDR3 bases are TGTGCCACCAGTGAGGCAATCCAAGAGACCCAGTACTTC. It codes for CATSEAIQETQYF.

This chain uses TRBV30 with TRBJ1-1; D is unresolved. The germline V gene encodes CDR1 GTSNPN and CDR2 SVGIG (reference sequence). The CDR3 has 13 residues. Trimming left V 1 base short and J 3 bases short, with 9 bases between. The CDR3 nucleotides read TGTGCCTGGAGTGATCAAGTTTACACTGAAGCTTTCTTT. Amino acid sequence: CAWSDQVYTEAFF.

Regarding this clonotype: A junction boundary mismatches the germline segment, possibly from a read error. The chain carries TRBV6-5 and TRBJ2-7; TRBD1 matches at 8 bases. The V gene's germline CDR1 is MNHEY and CDR2 SVGAGI. The length of the CDR3 is 15 residues. The CDR3 reads CASSPGGRESYQQYF. CDR3 nucleotide sequence: TGTGCCAGCAGTCCAGGGGGCAGGGAGTCCTACCAGCAGTACTTC.

This chain joins TRBV7-9 and TRBJ2-7, with D possibly called TRBD1 or TRBD2 (6 bases each). In germline, CDR1 is SEHNR, CDR2 FQNEAQ (reference sequence). V lost 6 bases to trimming and J lost 5 bases, with 11 bases between them. The CDR3 is 12 residues long. CDR3 nucleotide sequence: TGTGCCAGCAGACTAGGGGGGAACGAGCAGTACTTC. As protein: CASRLGGNEQYF.

The J gene is TRBJ2-7, the V gene TRBV7-2; 8 nucleotides line up with TRBD1. The ends lost 5 bases at V and 3 bases at J; junction bases unmatched: 6. This CDR3 has 14 amino acids. Germline CDR1 and CDR2: SGHTA and FQGNSA. This CDR3 is CASSPRTGFYEQYV. In DNA form, the CDR3 reads TGTGCCAGCAGCCCCCGGACAGGGTTCTACGAGCAGTACGTC.

The chain uses TRBV6-2 or TRBV6-3 and TRBJ1-5; perhaps TRBD1 as D (5 bases). The germline V gene encodes CDR1 MNHEY and CDR2 SVGEGT. The ends were cut back, 5 bases at V and 4 bases at J, with 9 bases in the middle. CDR3 length: 13 amino acids. CDR3 sequence reads: CASSDRTNQPQHF. DNA for the CDR3: TGTGCCAGCAGTGACAGAACGAATCAGCCCCAGCATTTT.

V and J are TRBV27 and TRBJ1-1, with a weak D call TRBD1 (5 bases). The V gene's germline CDR1 is MNHEY and CDR2 SMNVEV (reference sequence). The ends were cut back, 3 bases at V and 4 bases at J, with 12 bases in the middle. This CDR3 has 14 amino acids. The CDR3 reads CASSFHQGATEAFF. CDR3 DNA sequence: TGTGCCAGCAGTTTTCATCAGGGAGCCACTGAAGCTTTCTTT.